The 12 T cell receptor beta chains in this list originate from one sample, sequenced in a study of cytomegalovirus exposure and HLA in healthy donors (dated by TCRdb to about 2017). Library method: the immunoSEQ multiplex PCR assay. The multiplex PCR relied on a mix of 60 forward primers for TCR Vbeta segments and 13 reverse primers for TCR Jbeta segments. The immuneACCESS repertoire file appears here via TCRdb, limited to in-frame rearrangements. These files lack a portion of the clones; in checked studies, under half of the deficit traces to unresolved V genes, and the cause of the others is not known. For this sample the table gives about 190,000 clones, of which around four fifths were detected only once. Approximately 1.6% of the sample goes to the ten largest clones. Sequenced: PBMCs. The receptors derive from a man in his forties or fifties in good health and CMV-seropositive.

Concerning this clone itself: The sample contains more than one DNA sequence encoding this CDR3. V is TRBV29-1 and J is TRBJ2-3; tentative D call: TRBD1 (6 bases). Germline assignment: CDR1 SQVTM and CDR2 ANQGSEA. The ends were cut back, 7 bases at V and 1 base at J, with 12 bases in the middle. The CDR3 runs 13 residues. CDR3 sequence: CSAYRVGTDTQYF. DNA of the CDR3: TGCAGCGCCTACAGGGTAGGCACAGATACGCAGTATTTT.

The rearrangement joins TRBV18 to TRBJ2-6; TRBD1 aligns across 12 bases. This CDR3 has 18 amino acids. The germline V gene has CDR1 KGHSH and CDR2 LQKENI. The V segment lost 0 bases and the J segment 4 bases; nucleotides outside the gene matches: 4. CDR3 sequence: CASSPPGQGALGANVLTF. DNA of the CDR3: TGTGCCAGCTCACCACCGGGACAGGGGGCGCTCGGGGCCAACGTCCTGACTTTC.

This clone was seen only a few times. The chain recombines TRBV27 with TRBJ2-2, with 7 bases aligning to TRBD2. This CDR3 contains 16 residues. Per the germline V gene, CDR1 is MNHEY and CDR2 is SMNVEV (reference sequence). Trimming cost V 3 bases and J 0 bases; bases outside gene matches: 4. This chain's CDR3 is CASSLGGRANTGELFF. The CDR3 DNA follows: TGTGCCAGCAGTTTGGGGGGGAGAGCGAACACCGGGGAGCTGTTTTTT.

The chain's CDR3 is CASSSPGLGTYEQYF. The CDR3 DNA is TGTGCCAGCAGCTCTCCGGGACTAGGGACCTACGAGCAGTACTTC. The chain joins TRBV5-4 to TRBJ2-7; 8 bases are a match to TRBD2. This CDR3 region has 15 residues. CDR1 is SGHNT, CDR2 YYREEE, per germline (reference sequence). With 3 bases clipped from V and 2 bases from J, the junction kept 7 bases outside the gene matches.

The chain recombines TRBV14 with TRBJ2-7; D perhaps matches TRBD1 (5 bases). Germline V gene lookup returns CDR1 SGHDN and CDR2 FVKESK. CDR3 size: 13 residues. V lost 4 bases and J 6 bases, leaving 13 bases between the germline ends. CDR3 protein: CASSPPGISEQYF. The DNA for the CDR3 is TGTGCCAGCAGCCCCCCAGGGATCTCCGAGCAGTACTTC.

The CDR3: CAWSVQGIMNTEAFF. In DNA form, the CDR3 reads TGTGCCTGGAGTGTGCAGGGAATTATGAACACTGAAGCTTTCTTT. This chain links TRBV30 with TRBJ1-1; TRBD1 is a possible D gene (5 bases). Deletions cut 0 bases from V and 0 bases from J, with 11 bases between. Germline CDR1 is GTSNPN and CDR2 is SVGIG (reference sequence). The CDR3 contains 15 residues.

The V gene is TRBV2, the J gene TRBJ1-5, with TRBD1 as a possible D gene (6 bases). The CDR3 covers 15 residues. V was cut by 2 bases and J by 6 bases, with 14 bases left in between. Germline CDR1 reads SNHLY; CDR2 reads FYNNEI. The CDR3 DNA reads TGTGCCAGCAGTGAATGGTTCAGGGGCGGTCAGCCCCAGCATTTT. Translating it yields CASSEWFRGGQPQHF.

This chain joins TRBV5-5 and TRBJ2-7; TRBD2 matches 9 bases. V was pared by 0 bases and J by 7 bases, with 2 bases of the junction left unmatched. The CDR3 sequence is 13 residues long. CDR1 is SGHKS and CDR2 is YYEKEE in the germline V gene (reference sequence). CDR3 region: CASSLVLAGEQYF. CDR3 nucleotides: TGTGCCAGCAGCTTGGTCCTAGCGGGGGAGCAGTACTTC.

The chain is built from TRBV7-9 and TRBJ2-5, with D perhaps matching TRBD1 (6 bases). The DNA end favors TRBJ2-7, so the J call may be wrong. This CDR3 has 16 residues. Germline CDR1 SEHNR, CDR2 FQNEAQ (reference sequence). This chain's CDR3 is CASSLATGTPVYEQYF. In DNA form, the CDR3 reads TGTGCCAGCAGCTTAGCGACCGGGACACCAGTTTACGAGCAGTACTTC.

The rearrangement links TRBV9 to TRBJ1-1; D perhaps matches TRBD1 (6 bases). Between the trimmed V and J ends, which lost 5 bases and 1 base, there was a span of 24 bases. The CDR3 has 18 amino acids. Germline CDR1 is SGDLS and CDR2 is YYNGEE. The CDR3 loop is CASSGNRAGWVRNTEAFF. The CDR3 region has the DNA TGTGCCAGCAGTGGGAACAGGGCAGGGTGGGTTAGGAACACTGAAGCTTTCTTT.

The chain combines TRBV5-1 with TRBJ1-1, with 8 positions matching TRBD1. The CDR3 totals 15 residues. The V gene end was trimmed by 3 bases and the J gene end by 1 base; junction bases not matched to a gene: 5. In germline, CDR1 is SGHRS, CDR2 YFSETQ. The CDR3 nucleotides are TGCGCCAGCAGCTCCGCGGACAGGGCGAACACTGAAGCTTTCTTT. This gives the protein CASSSADRANTEAFF.

This clone was observed a few times. The genes are TRBV5-6 and TRBJ2-1; the match to TRBD1 covers 8 bases. The CDR3 is made up of 14 amino acids. Germline V gene data show CDR1 as SGHDT and CDR2 as YYEEEE. V lost 4 bases and J lost 3; bases outside the gene matches: 3. The CDR3 nucleotides read TGTGCCAGCAGCGGGACAGGCAACTACAATGAGCAGTTCTTC. Translating gives CASSGTGNYNEQFF.